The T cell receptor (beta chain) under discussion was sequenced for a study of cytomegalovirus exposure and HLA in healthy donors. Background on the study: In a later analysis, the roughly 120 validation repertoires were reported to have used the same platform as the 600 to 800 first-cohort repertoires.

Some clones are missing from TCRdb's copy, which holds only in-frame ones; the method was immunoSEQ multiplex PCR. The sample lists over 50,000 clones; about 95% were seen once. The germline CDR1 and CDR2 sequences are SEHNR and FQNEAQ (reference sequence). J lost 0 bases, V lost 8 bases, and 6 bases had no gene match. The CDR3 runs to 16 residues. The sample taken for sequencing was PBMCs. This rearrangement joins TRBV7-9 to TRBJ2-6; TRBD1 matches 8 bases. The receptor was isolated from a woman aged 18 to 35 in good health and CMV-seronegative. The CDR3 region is CASHRGAISGANVLTF. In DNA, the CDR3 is TGTGCCAGCCACAGGGGGGCCATCTCTGGGGCCAACGTCCTGACTTTC.